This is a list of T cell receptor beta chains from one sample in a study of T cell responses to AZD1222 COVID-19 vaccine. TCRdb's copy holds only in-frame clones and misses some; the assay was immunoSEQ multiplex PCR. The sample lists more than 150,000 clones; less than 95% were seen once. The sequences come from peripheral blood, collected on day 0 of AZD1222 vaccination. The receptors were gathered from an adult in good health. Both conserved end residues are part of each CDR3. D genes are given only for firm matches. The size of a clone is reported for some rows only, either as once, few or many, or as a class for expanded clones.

CASSRDMGSEAFF	TGTGCCAGCAGCCGGGACATGGGATCTGAAGCTTTCTTT	TRBV28	TRBJ1-1	NA	NA
CASTLGGGYEQYF	TGCGCCAGCACCCTCGGGGGGGGCTACGAGCAGTACTTC	TRBV5-1	TRBJ2-7	TRBD2	NA
CASSLWGTSTDTQYF	TGTGCCAGCAGCCTCTGGGGGACTAGCACAGATACGCAGTATTTT	TRBV7-2	TRBJ2-3	NA	NA
CASSYSGGGRSYGYTF	TGTGCCAGCAGTTACTCGGGGGGGGGCAGGAGCTATGGCTACACCTTC	TRBV6-5	TRBJ1-2	NA	NA
CSASELSHGYTF	TGCAGTGCTAGTGAATTGTCTCATGGCTACACCTTC	TRBV20-1	TRBJ1-2	NA	once
CATRRGFSGRAAPEQYF	TGCGCCACCCGCCGCGGTTTTAGCGGGAGGGCCGCCCCCGAGCAGTACTTC	TRBV10-2	TRBJ2-7	TRBD2	NA
CASSSFGTGNTIYF	TGTGCCAGCAGCTCATTTGGAACTGGAAACACCATATATTTT	TRBV5-4	TRBJ1-3	NA	NA
CASSFAGTSSYEQYF	TGTGCCAGCAGCTTCGCAGGGACTAGCTCCTACGAGCAGTACTTC	TRBV5-4	TRBJ2-7	TRBD2	NA
CASSVEEGPYGYTF	TGTGCCAGCAGCGTAGAGGAGGGGCCCTATGGCTACACCTTC	TRBV9	TRBJ1-2	NA	NA
CASSPSPGLAGNTIYF	TGTGCCAGCAGCCCCAGTCCCGGTTTGGCTGGAAACACCATATATTTT	TRBV7-9	TRBJ1-3	NA	few
CASSQGSGSNQPQHF	TGTGCCAGCAGCCAAGGAAGCGGTAGCAATCAGCCCCAGCATTTT	TRBV4-2	TRBJ1-5	NA	NA
CASSLGTGNEKLFF	TGCGCCAGCAGCTTAGGGACAGGGAATGAAAAACTGTTTTTT	TRBV5-1	TRBJ1-4	TRBD1	NA
CAWSGGTYEQYF	TGTGCCTGGAGTGGGGGGACCTACGAGCAGTACTTC	TRBV30	TRBJ2-7	NA	NA
CASSLSWTGVGTEAFF	TGTGCCAGCAGTTTAAGTTGGACAGGGGTTGGCACTGAAGCTTTCTTT	TRBV27	TRBJ1-1	TRBD1	NA
CASSPPTGLYYGYTF	TGTGCCAGCAGCCCACCGACAGGGCTATACTATGGCTACACCTTC	TRBV11-2	TRBJ1-2	TRBD1	NA
CASSFGAFSYEQYF	TGTGCCAGCAGTTTTGGGGCTTTCTCCTACGAGCAGTACTTC	TRBV28	TRBJ2-7	NA	NA
CASRTFGLGYEQYF	TGTGCCAGCAGGACATTTGGACTGGGCTACGAGCAGTACTTC	TRBV5-4	TRBJ2-7	NA	few
CASSRMTGVGNTIYF	TGTGCCAGCAGCCGAATGACAGGGGTCGGAAACACCATATATTTT	TRBV14	TRBJ1-3	TRBD1	once
CAWRRQGYGYTF	TGTGCCTGGAGAAGGCAGGGCTATGGCTACACCTTC	TRBV30	TRBJ1-2	NA	once
CASSSVTSAPNNEQFF	TGCGCCAGCAGCTCCGTGACTAGCGCACCTAACAATGAGCAGTTCTTC	TRBV4-1	TRBJ2-1	TRBD2	NA
CASSTPSSYEQYF	TGCGCCAGCAGTACACCCTCAAGTTACGAGCAGTACTTC	TRBV5-1	TRBJ2-7	NA	NA
CASGESGANVLTF	TGTGCCAGCGGTGAATCTGGGGCCAACGTCCTGACTTTC	TRBV25-1	TRBJ2-6	NA	NA
CASNEGNQPQHF	TGTGCCAGCAACGAAGGCAATCAGCCCCAGCATTTT	TRBV2	TRBJ1-5	NA	NA
CASSPNEYGYTF	TGTGCCAGCAGCCCGAATGAGTATGGCTACACCTTC	TRBV3-1/TRBV3-2	TRBJ1-2	NA	NA
CASSLASGGPQHF	TGCGCCAGCAGCTTGGCCTCGGGGGGGCCCCAGCATTTT	TRBV5-1	TRBJ1-5	NA	NA